A selection of T cell receptor beta chains follows, all from one sample in a study of cytomegalovirus exposure and HLA in healthy donors. Method: immunoSEQ multiplex PCR; TCRdb's copy keeps in-frame clones and lacks some. The listing records about 74,000 clones. Sequencing input: PBMCs. Receptor source: a female donor in good health and CMV-seropositive. The CDR3 runs from the conserved cysteine through the conserved F or W. D genes are given only for firm matches.

cdr3_aa,cdr3_nt,d_call,cdr3_length,v_call,j_call
CASSRSGSGTGELFF,TGTGCCAGCAGCCGTAGCGGGAGCGGCACCGGGGAGCTGTTTTTT,TRBD2,15,TRBV2,TRBJ2-2
CASSGILDSNYGYTF,TGTGCCAGCAGTGGGATATTGGACTCTAACTATGGCTACACCTTC,-,15,TRBV6-5,TRBJ1-2
CASSPRTGKGNTEAFF,TGTGCCAGCAGTCCCCGGACAGGTAAGGGGAACACTGAAGCTTTCTTT,TRBD1,16,TRBV28,TRBJ1-1
CASSQDPVSYEQYF,TGCGCCAGCAGCCAAGATCCGGTCTCCTACGAGCAGTACTTC,-,14,TRBV4-3,TRBJ2-7
CASSIKGGRDYNTGELFF,TGTGCCAGTAGTATAAAAGGGGGTCGGGACTATAACACCGGGGAGCTGTTTTTT,-,18,TRBV19,TRBJ2-2
CASSLHRVDTEAFF,TGTGCCAGCAGCTTGCACAGGGTCGACACTGAAGCTTTCTTT,-,14,TRBV7-2,TRBJ1-1
CASSGALDEQFF,TGTGCCTCAAGCGGGGCTCTCGATGAGCAGTTCTTC,TRBD2,12,TRBV9,TRBJ2-1
CASSISGRVHEQYF,TGTGCCAGCTCCATTAGCGGGAGGGTCCACGAGCAGTACTTC,TRBD2,14,TRBV18,TRBJ2-7
CASSLGLAGVEQYF,TGTGCCAGCAGCTTAGGCCTAGCGGGGGTCGAGCAGTACTTC,TRBD2,14,TRBV7-9,TRBJ2-7
CASSAAGTGSEPQHF,TGTGCCAGCAGCGCGGCCGGGACCGGGAGTGAGCCCCAGCATTTT,-,15,TRBV9,TRBJ1-5
CASSFFRDDEQFF,TGTGCCAGCAGCTTTTTCAGGGATGATGAGCAGTTCTTC,-,13,TRBV13,TRBJ2-1
CSVEGLAGAFAYEQYF,TGCAGCGTTGAGGGGCTAGCGGGAGCGTTCGCCTACGAGCAGTACTTC,TRBD2,16,TRBV29-1,TRBJ2-7
CASSQAWTDTDTQYF,TGCGCCAGCAGCCAAGCGTGGACAGACACAGATACGCAGTATTTT,-,15,TRBV4-3,TRBJ2-3
CASSLDGLAGINEQFF,TGTGCCAGCAGCTTAGACGGACTAGCGGGAATCAATGAGCAGTTCTTC,TRBD2,16,TRBV7-2,TRBJ2-1
CASSLAGAQTQYF,TGTGCCAGCAGCTTAGCGGGGGCGCAGACCCAGTACTTC,-,13,TRBV7-9,TRBJ2-5